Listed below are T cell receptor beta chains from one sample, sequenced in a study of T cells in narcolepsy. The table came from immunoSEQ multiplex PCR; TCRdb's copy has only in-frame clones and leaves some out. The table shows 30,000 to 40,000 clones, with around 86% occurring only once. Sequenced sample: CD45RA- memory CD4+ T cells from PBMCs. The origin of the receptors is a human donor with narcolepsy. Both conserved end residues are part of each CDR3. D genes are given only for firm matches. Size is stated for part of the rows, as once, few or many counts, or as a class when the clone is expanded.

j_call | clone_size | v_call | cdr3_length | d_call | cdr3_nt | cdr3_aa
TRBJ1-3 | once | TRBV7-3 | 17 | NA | TGTGCCAGCAGCTTAGCGCGGCAGGGTCCCCCTGGAAACACCATATATTTT | CASSLARQGPPGNTIYF
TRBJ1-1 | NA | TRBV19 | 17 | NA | TGTGCCAGTAGTCCCACCGGGACCCCGGCGGTCCATAGGTGGGCTTTCTTT | CASSPTGTPAVHRWAFF
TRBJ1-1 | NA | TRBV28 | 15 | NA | TGTGCCAGCAGTTTCACCGGGGGGTTTCTTCCTGAAGCTTTCTTT | CASSFTGGFLPEAFF
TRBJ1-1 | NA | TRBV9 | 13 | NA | TGTGCCAGCAGCGTAGTGACGAACACTGAAGCTTTCTTT | CASSVVTNTEAFF
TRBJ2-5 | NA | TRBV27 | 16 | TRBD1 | TGTGCCAGCAGTTCCGGACAGGGGGGGCCATTGGGGACCCAGTACTTC | CASSSGQGGPLGTQYF
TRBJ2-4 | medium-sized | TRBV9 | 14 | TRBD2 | TGTGCCAGCAGCGAGTTAGCGGGGGGCCACATTCAGTACTTC | CASSELAGGHIQYF
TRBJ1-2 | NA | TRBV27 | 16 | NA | TGTGCCAGCAGTTCAAATGGAGTAGACAAAGGCCGGGGCTACACCTTC | CASSSNGVDKGRGYTF
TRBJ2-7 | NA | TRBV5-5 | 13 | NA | TGTGCCAGCAGCTTGGCCGGGGATAGGGAGCAGTACTTC | CASSLAGDREQYF
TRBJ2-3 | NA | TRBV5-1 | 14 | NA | TGCGCCAGCAGCTTCAAAGCTAGCACAGATACGCAGTATTTT | CASSFKASTDTQYF
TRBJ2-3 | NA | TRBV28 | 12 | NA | TGTGCCAGCAGTTCCGACAGGGATACGCAGTATTTT | CASSSDRDTQYF
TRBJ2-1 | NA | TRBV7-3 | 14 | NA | TGTGCCAGCAGCTTCTCGGCAGGGTACAATGAGCAGTTCTTC | CASSFSAGYNEQFF
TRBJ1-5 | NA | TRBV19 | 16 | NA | TGTGCCAGTAGGGTAATAGAGGGGGGACCGGTTCAGCCCCAGCATTTT | CASRVIEGGPVQPQHF
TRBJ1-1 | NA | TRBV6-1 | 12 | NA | TGTGCCAGCTTGCGGGTGAACACTGAAGCTTTCTTT | CASLRVNTEAFF
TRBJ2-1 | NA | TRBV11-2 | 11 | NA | TGTGCCAGCAGCTTAGACAATGAGCAGTTCTTC | CASSLDNEQFF
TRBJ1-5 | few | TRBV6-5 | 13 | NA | TGTGCCAGCAGTTACTGGGTGGGGCAGCCCCAGCATTTT | CASSYWVGQPQHF
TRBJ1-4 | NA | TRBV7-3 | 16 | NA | TGTGCCAGCAGACAGGCTGCCCGCATACGGAATGAAAAACTGTTTTTT | CASRQAARIRNEKLFF
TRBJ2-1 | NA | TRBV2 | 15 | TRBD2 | TGTGCCAGCAGACCCGGGACTAGTCTACACAATGAGCAGTTCTTC | CASRPGTSLHNEQFF
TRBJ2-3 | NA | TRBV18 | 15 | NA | TGTGCCAGCTCCCCCGGGGCGGAGGGCACAGATACGCAGTATTTT | CASSPGAEGTDTQYF
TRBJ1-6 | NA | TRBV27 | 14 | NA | TGTGCCAGCACCTTCAGGGGAGGTAATTCACCCCTCCACTTT | CASTFRGGNSPLHF
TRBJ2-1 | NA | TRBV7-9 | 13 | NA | TGTGCCAGCAGCGGGGACTCCTACAATGAGCAGTTCTTC | CASSGDSYNEQFF
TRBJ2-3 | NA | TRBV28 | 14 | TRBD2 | TGTGCCAGCGGAGCGGGAGGAAACACAGATACGCAGTATTTT | CASGAGGNTDTQYF
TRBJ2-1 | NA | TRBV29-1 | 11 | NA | TGCAGCACCCGAACGGTCGATGAGCAGTTCTTC | CSTRTVDEQFF
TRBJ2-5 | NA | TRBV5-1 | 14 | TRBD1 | TGCGCCAGCAGCCCCGACAGGGTCCAAGAGACCCAGTACTTC | CASSPDRVQETQYF
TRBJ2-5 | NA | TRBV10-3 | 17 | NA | TGTGCCATCAGTGAGCCTGGGAATACCAGGTCCCAAGAGACCCAGTACTTC | CAISEPGNTRSQETQYF
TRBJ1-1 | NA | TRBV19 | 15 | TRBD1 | TGTGCCAGTAGTACCGGGACAGTGGGGAACACTGAAGCTTTCTTT | CASSTGTVGNTEAFF
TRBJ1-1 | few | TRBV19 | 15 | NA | TGTGCCAGTAGTCCTGGGAGGACTTCGAACACTGAAGCTTTCTTT | CASSPGRTSNTEAFF
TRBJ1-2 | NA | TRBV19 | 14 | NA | TGTGCCAGTAGGGCGGGGGGCGCGGTCTATGGCTACACCTTC | CASRAGGAVYGYTF
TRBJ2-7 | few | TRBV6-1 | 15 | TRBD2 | TGTGCCAGCAGTGATGGGGGACTACCATTATACGAGCAGTACTTC | CASSDGGLPLYEQYF
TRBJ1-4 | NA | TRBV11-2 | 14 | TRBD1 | TGTGCCAGCACTCGGACAGGAAGAAATGAAAAACTGTTTTTT | CASTRTGRNEKLFF
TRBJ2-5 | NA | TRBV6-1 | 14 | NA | TGTGCCAGCACCAGGGAGTCTGTTCGGGAGACCCAGTACTTC | CASTRESVRETQYF
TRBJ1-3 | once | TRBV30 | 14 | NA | TGTGCCTGGAGTACCGGGACGGTTGGAAACACCATATATTTT | CAWSTGTVGNTIYF
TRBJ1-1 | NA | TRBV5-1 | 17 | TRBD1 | TGCGCCAGCAGCTTGGCCGGCCAACAGGGGGCACGTACTGAAGCTTTCTTT | CASSLAGQQGARTEAFF
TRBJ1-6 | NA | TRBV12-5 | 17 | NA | TGTGCTAGTGGTTTGTCACAGGGTAACTCCTATAATTCACCCCTCCACTTT | CASGLSQGNSYNSPLHF
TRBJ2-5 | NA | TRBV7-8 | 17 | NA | TGTGCCAGCAGCCCTAAGAGTATTACCGGGACGCAAGAGACCCAGTACTTC | CASSPKSITGTQETQYF
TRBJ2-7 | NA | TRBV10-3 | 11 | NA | TGTGCCATCAGTGAATACTACGAGCAGTACTTC | CAISEYYEQYF
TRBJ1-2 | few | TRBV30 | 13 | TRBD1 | TGTGCCTGGAAAGACAGGGGACCTTATGGCTACACCTTC | CAWKDRGPYGYTF
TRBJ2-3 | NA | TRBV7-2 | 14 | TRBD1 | TGTGCCAGCAGCCCGGGACAGAGCACAGATACGCAGTATTTT | CASSPGQSTDTQYF
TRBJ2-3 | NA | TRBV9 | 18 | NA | TGTGCCAGCAGCGTAGCCCGGGGACGAGTGGGGTATACAGATACGCAGTATTTT | CASSVARGRVGYTDTQYF
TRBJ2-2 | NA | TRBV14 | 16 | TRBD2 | TGTGCCAGCAGCTTTGGACTAGCGGGGAACACCGGGGAGCTGTTTTTT | CASSFGLAGNTGELFF
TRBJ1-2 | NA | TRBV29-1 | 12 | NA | TGCAGCGTTGAACCGCGGACGGCCGGCTACACCTTC | CSVEPRTAGYTF
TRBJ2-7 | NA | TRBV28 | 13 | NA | TGTGCCAGCAGGGAATTCCGGGACCACGAGCAGTACTTC | CASREFRDHEQYF
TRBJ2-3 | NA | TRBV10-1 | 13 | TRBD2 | TGCGCCAGCAGTAGCGGGAGTGCAGATACGCAGTATTTT | CASSSGSADTQYF
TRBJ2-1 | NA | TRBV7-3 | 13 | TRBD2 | TGTGCCAGCAGTTCCAGCGGGAGCCATGAGCAGTTCTTC | CASSSSGSHEQFF
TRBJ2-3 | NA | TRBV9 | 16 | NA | TGTGCCAGCAGCGTTGGGGGTCGGGACGTCACAGATACGCAGTATTTT | CASSVGGRDVTDTQYF
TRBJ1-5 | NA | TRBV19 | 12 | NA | TGTGCCACCAGGGGATCTAATCAGCCCCAGCATTTT | CATRGSNQPQHF
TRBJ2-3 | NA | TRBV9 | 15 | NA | TGTGCCAGCAGCGTCAGGCGGGATATAGGAGATACGCAGTATTTT | CASSVRRDIGDTQYF
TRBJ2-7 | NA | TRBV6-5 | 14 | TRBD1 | TGTGCCACCTTACGTGGACAGGGTGTCTACGAGCAGTACTTC | CATLRGQGVYEQYF
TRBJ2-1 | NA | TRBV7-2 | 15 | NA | TGTGCCAGCAGCCAGGAGGCGGAACAATACAATGAGCAGTTCTTC | CASSQEAEQYNEQFF
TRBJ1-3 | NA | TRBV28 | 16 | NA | TGTGCCAGCAGTGAAAATGACAGGCCCTCTGGAAACACCATATATTTT | CASSENDRPSGNTIYF
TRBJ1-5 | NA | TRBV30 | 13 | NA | TGTGCCTGGAGTGGATCCGAGGCCCAGCCCCAGCATTTT | CAWSGSEAQPQHF
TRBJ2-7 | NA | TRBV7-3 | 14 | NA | TGTGCCAGCAGCTTAGGGCCTACCAACTACGAGCAGTACTTC | CASSLGPTNYEQYF
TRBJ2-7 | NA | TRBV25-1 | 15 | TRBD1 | TGTGCCAGCAGGAAGACAGGGGGCGCCTCCTACGAGCAGTACTTC | CASRKTGGASYEQYF
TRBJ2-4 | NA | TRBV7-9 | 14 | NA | TGTGCCAGCAGCCGTCGCGGACAGAAAAACATTCAGTACTTC | CASSRRGQKNIQYF